This T cell receptor beta chain comes out of a study of blood T cell repertoires in COVID-19. In the study overall: Italy, Spain and the United States were the sources of the convalescent and acute COVID-19 samples. The analysed material was cDNA or gDNA that came from T cells, B-cell-depleted T cells, or PBMCs.

In the original analysis: How many nucleated cells were present was estimated from reference gene primer amplification. TCRdb keeps only in-frame clones here, not all; method: immunoSEQ multiplex PCR. V, J and clone size are taken as reported in that table, and D and trimming were inferred from the DNA itself. The sample contains about 250,000 clones, 87% of which appear only once. Germline CDR1 and CDR2: GTSNPN and SVGIG (reference sequence). V trimming: 2 bases; J trimming: 4 bases; junction bases outside the gene matches: 10. The CDR3 totals 16 residues. The chain is built from TRBV30 and TRBJ1-3; 8 bases match TRBD1. This receptor was obtained from a man aged 18 to 29 with active or convalescent COVID-19. The sample taken for sequencing was peripheral blood. The CDR3 nucleotides read TGTGCCTGGAGTCCCACAGGGGGATATTCAGGAAACACCATATATTTT. It yields the protein CAWSPTGGYSGNTIYF.